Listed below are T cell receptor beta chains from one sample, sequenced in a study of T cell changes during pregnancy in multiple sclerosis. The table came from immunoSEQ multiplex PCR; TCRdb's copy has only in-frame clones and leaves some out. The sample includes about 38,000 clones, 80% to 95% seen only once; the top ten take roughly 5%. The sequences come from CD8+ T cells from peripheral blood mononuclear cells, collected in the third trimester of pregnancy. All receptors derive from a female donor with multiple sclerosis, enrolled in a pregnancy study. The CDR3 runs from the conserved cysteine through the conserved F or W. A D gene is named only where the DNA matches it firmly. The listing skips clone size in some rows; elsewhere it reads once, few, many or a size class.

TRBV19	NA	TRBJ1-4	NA	TGTGCCAGTAGTATCTCTCGGCGGCTGTTTTTT	CASSISRRLFF
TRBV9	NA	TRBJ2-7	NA	TGTGCCAGCAGCGTAGAGGCAGGTCCCCCTTACGAGCAGTACTTC	CASSVEAGPPYEQYF
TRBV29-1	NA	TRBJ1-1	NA	TGCAGCGTTATTGGTCCAGGGGACGGCACTGAAGCTTTCTTT	CSVIGPGDGTEAFF
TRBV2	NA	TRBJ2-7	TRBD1	TGTGCCAGCAGTGCCGGGACAGGAGACTACGAGCAGTACTTC	CASSAGTGDYEQYF
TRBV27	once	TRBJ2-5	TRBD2	TGTGCCAGCAGTTTAACACTAGCGGGAGTGGCTGAGACCCAGTACTTC	CASSLTLAGVAETQYF
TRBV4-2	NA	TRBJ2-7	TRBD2	TGTGCCAGCAGCCAAGACCCAGCGGGAGCCTCGTACGAGCAGTACTTC	CASSQDPAGASYEQYF
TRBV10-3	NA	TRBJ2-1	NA	TGTGCCACCTCCCTTTCCAGCGTAAGCTCCTACAATGAGCAGTTCTTC	CATSLSSVSSYNEQFF
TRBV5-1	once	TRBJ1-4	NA	TGCGCCAGCAGCTTCGGCTCCGAGGTGGTAAAACTGTTTTTT	CASSFGSEVVKLFF
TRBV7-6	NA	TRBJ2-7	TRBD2	TGTGCCACTCCGCGGGACTATAAAAAACCGAGCTCCTACGAGCAGTACTTC	CATPRDYKKPSSYEQYF
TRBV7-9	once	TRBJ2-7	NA	TGTGCCAGCAGCGAAAACAGGGCCAGATCCTACGAGCAGTACTTC	CASSENRARSYEQYF
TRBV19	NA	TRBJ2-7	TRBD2	TGTGCCAGTAGTATAAGTCTAGCGGCAAGCTACGAGCAGTACTTC	CASSISLAASYEQYF
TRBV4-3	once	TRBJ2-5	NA	TGCGCCAGCAGCCAAGAGGGTAGCCAGAGGGAGACCCAGTACTTC	CASSQEGSQRETQYF
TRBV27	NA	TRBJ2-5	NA	TGTGCCAGCAGTTTTTCCCCACCATTAGCGGACCCGACGGGGGCCCAGTACTTC	CASSFSPPLADPTGAQYF
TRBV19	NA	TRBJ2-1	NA	TGTGCCAGTAGTACAGGGAATGTCTACAATGAGCAGTTCTTC	CASSTGNVYNEQFF
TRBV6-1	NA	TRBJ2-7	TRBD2	TGTGCCATACTTTTAGCGGGAGTTACCTACGAGCAGTACTTC	CAILLAGVTYEQYF
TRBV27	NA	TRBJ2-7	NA	TGTGCCAGCAGTGGCGGGACTGGCCCCTACGAGCAGTACTTC	CASSGGTGPYEQYF
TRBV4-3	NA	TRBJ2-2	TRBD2	TGCGCCAGCAGCCAAGGAGTATCCCGGCTAGCGGGAGACACCGGGGAGCTGTTTTTT	CASSQGVSRLAGDTGELFF
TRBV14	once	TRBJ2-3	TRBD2	TGTGCCAGCAGCCAATTTGGTGCGGGAGCGCGCACAGATACGCAGTATTTT	CASSQFGAGARTDTQYF
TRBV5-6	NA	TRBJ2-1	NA	TGTGCCAGCAGCTTGGAGGGAGGCCTCTACAATGAGCAGTTCTTC	CASSLEGGLYNEQFF
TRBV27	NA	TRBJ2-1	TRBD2	TGTGCCACCGCGACTAGCGGAAGCTCCTACAATGAGCAGTTCTTC	CATATSGSSYNEQFF
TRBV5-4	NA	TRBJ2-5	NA	TGTGCCAGCAGCTTGGCCGGACTGCGGGAGACCCAGTACTTC	CASSLAGLRETQYF
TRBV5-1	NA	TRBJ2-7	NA	TGCGCCAGCAGCTCTACAGATTCCCCCTACGAGCAGTACTTC	CASSSTDSPYEQYF
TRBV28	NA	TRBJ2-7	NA	TGTGCCAGCAAGGACAGCCGGAGCTCCTACGAGCAGTACTTC	CASKDSRSSYEQYF
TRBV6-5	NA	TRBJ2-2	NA	TGTGCCAGCAGAGACTTTAGCGCGAACACCGGGGAGCTGTTTTTT	CASRDFSANTGELFF
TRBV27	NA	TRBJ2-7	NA	TGTGCCAGCAGTCCCCGCGGGGTAGTATACGAGCAGTACTTC	CASSPRGVVYEQYF
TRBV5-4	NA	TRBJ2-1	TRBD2	TGTGCCAGCAGCTTGGGAGGACTAGCGGCAACTATTTCCTACAATGAGCAGTTCTTC	CASSLGGLAATISYNEQFF
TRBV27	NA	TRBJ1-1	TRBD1	TGTGCCAGCAGTTTCGGGACAGGGGACACTGAAGCTTTCTTT	CASSFGTGDTEAFF
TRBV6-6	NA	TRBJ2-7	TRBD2	TGTGCCAGCAGTTCCGGGACTAGCGGCTACGAGCAGTACTTC	CASSSGTSGYEQYF
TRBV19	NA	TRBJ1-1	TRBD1	TGTGCCAGTAGTATAGACTCCCTTGACAGGGCGGATGAAGCTTTCTTT	CASSIDSLDRADEAFF
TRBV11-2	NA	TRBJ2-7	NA	TGTGCCAGCAGCTTAGGCGTGGGTAGCGTCTACGAGCAGTACTTC	CASSLGVGSVYEQYF
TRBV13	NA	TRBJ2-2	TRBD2	TGTGCCAGCAGCATCGGACTAGCGGGAGTTACCGGGGAGCTGTTTTTT	CASSIGLAGVTGELFF
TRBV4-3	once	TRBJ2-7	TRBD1	TGCGCCAGCAGCCACGGGACAGGAATGGGCGAGCAGTACTTC	CASSHGTGMGEQYF
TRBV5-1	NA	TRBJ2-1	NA	TGCGCCAGCAGCTTGGCGGCGGAGGACAATGAGCAGTTCTTC	CASSLAAEDNEQFF
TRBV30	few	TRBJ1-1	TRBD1	TGTGCCTGGAGAGGTCCAGGGGGCGGTCAAGCTTTCTTT	CAWRGPGGGQAFF
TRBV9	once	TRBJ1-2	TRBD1	TGTGCCAGCAGCCCCAAAGACAGGGAGGATAGTGGCTACACCTTC	CASSPKDREDSGYTF
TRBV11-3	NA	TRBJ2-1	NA	TGTGCCAGCAGCTTAGTTGGGCTGAGCAACTCCTACAATGAGCAGTTCTTC	CASSLVGLSNSYNEQFF
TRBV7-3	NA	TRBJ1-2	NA	TGTGCCAGCAGCACCATGCCGGGTCAAGGCTACACCTTC	CASSTMPGQGYTF
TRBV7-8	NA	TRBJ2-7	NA	TGTGCCAGCAGCTTTCGCGGTGGAGTGTTCTCCTACGAGCAGTACTTC	CASSFRGGVFSYEQYF
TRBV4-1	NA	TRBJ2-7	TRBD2	TGCGCCAGCAGCCACGGAGCGGGAAGGTCCTACGAGCAGTACTTC	CASSHGAGRSYEQYF
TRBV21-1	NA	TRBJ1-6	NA	TGTGCCGGCCCCCCGGGGGAGGATAAGAATTCACCCCTCCACTTT	CAGPPGEDKNSPLHF
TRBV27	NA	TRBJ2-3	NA	TGTGCCAGCAGTCCCCGGACAGAAGATACGCAGTATTTT	CASSPRTEDTQYF
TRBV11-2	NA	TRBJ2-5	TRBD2	TGTGCCAGCAGCTTAGACGGCAGGGAGGGAGAGACCCAGTACTTC	CASSLDGREGETQYF
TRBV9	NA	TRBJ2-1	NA	TGTGCCAGCGATGATGGCGGAGTCTACAATGAGCAGTTCTTC	CASDDGGVYNEQFF
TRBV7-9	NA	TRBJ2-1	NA	TGTGCCAGCAGCTTAGACACGGGAGACCAGTTCTTC	CASSLDTGDQFF
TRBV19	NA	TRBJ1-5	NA	TGTGCCAGTACTCCCCGGACTGGGGTTCTACGCAATCAGCCCCAGCATTTT	CASTPRTGVLRNQPQHF
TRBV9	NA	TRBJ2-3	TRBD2	TGTGCCAGCAGCGCGGGGACTAGCGGGCGGAGGATGGGCACAGATACGCAGTATTTT	CASSAGTSGRRMGTDTQYF
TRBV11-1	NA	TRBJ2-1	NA	TGTGCCAGCAGCTTAGATATTCAGGGGTATCAAGGTTACAATGAGCAGTTCTTC	CASSLDIQGYQGYNEQFF
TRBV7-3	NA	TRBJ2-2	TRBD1	TGTGCCAGCAGCTTAATTGGACAGGGCAACACCGGGGAGCTGTTTTTT	CASSLIGQGNTGELFF
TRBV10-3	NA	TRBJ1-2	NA	TGTGCCATCAGAAAACAGGGTACGGCTGACTATGGCTACACCTTC	CAIRKQGTADYGYTF
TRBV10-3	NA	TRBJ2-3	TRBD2	TGTGCCATCCGACTAGCGGGAGAGGCAGATACGCAGTATTTT	CAIRLAGEADTQYF
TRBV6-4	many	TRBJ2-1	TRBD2	TGTGCCAGCAGTGACTCGACCAGCGGGAGCAATGAGCAGTTCTTC	CASSDSTSGSNEQFF
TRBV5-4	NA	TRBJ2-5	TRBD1	TGTGCCAGCAGCTTTAGGCAGGGGGCATCGGAGACCCAGTACTTC	CASSFRQGASETQYF
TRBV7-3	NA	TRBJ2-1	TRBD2	TGTGCCAGCAGCTCCACGGGGGGGACCAATGAGCAGTTCTTC	CASSSTGGTNEQFF